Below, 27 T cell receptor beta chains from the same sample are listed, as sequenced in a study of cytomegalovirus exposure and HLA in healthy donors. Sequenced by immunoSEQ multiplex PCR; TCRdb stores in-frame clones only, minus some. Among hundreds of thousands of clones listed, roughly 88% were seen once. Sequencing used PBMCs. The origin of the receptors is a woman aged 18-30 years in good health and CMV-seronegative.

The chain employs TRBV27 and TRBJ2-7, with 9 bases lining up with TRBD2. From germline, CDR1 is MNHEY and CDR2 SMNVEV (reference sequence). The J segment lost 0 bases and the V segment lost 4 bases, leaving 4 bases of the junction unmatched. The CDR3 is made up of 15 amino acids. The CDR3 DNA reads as TGTGCCAGCAGTTCACTTAGCGGGAGCTCCTACGAGCAGTACTTC. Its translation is CASSSLSGSSYEQYF.

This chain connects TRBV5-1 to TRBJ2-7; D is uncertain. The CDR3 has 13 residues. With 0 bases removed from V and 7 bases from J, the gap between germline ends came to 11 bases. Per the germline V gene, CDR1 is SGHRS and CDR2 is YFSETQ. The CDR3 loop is CASSLVGRPEQYF. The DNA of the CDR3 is TGCGCCAGCAGCTTGGTTGGGCGACCAGAGCAGTACTTC. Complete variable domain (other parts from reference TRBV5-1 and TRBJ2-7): KAGVTQTPRYLIKTRGQQVTLSCSPISGHRSVSWYQQTPGQGLQFLFEYFSETQRNKGNFPGRFSGRQFSNSRSEMNVSTLELGDSALYLCASSLVGRPEQYFGPGTRLTVT.

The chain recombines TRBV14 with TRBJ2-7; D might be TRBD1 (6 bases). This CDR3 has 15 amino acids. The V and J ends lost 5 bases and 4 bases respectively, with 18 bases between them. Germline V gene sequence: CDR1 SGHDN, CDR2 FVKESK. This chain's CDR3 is CASSLSDRRLYEQYF. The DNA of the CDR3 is TGTGCCAGCAGCTTGTCCGACAGGAGGTTGTACGAGCAGTACTTC.

The DNA of the CDR3 is TGTGCCAGCAGTCGATCAGGCTACTACGAGCAGTACTTC. Translating gives CASSRSGYYEQYF. V gene TRBV6-6 combines with J gene TRBJ2-7; unclear D gene. Trimming took off 5 bases at V and 3 bases at J, with 11 bases between the two ends. This CDR3 comprises 13 residues. CDR1 MNHNY and CDR2 SVGAGI come from the germline V gene (reference sequence).

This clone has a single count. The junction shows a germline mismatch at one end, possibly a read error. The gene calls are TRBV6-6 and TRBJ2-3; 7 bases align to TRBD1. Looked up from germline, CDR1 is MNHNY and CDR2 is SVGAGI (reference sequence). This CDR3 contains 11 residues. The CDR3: CASSQDRHVEF. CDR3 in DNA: TGTGCCAGCAGTCAGGACAGGCATGTGGAGTTT.

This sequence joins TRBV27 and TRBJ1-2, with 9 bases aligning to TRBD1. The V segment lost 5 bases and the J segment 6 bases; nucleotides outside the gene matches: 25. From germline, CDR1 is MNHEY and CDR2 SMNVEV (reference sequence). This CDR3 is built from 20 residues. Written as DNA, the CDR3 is TGTGCCAGCAGTCCCCACCTACTCTCAACGTACGTAGGGACAGGGAATGGCTACACCTTC. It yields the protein CASSPHLLSTYVGTGNGYTF.

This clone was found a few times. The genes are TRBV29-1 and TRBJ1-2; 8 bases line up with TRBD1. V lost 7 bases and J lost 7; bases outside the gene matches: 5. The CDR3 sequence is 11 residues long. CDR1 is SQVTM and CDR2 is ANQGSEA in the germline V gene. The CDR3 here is CSGQGASGYTF. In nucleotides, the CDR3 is TGCAGCGGCCAGGGGGCGAGTGGCTACACCTTC.

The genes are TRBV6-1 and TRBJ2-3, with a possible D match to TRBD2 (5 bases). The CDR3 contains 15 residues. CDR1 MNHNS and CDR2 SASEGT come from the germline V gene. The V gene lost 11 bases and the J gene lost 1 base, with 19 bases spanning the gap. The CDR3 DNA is TGTGCCCGCCACGACCGGGGATGGGGCACAGATACGCAGTATTTT. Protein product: CARHDRGWGTDTQYF.

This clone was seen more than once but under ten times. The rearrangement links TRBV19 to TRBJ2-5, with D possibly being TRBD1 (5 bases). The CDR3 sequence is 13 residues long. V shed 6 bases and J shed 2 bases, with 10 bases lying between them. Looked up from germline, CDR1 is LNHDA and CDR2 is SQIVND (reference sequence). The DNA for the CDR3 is TGTGCCAGTAGAGACAGACCACAAGAGACCCAGTACTTC. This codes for CASRDRPQETQYF. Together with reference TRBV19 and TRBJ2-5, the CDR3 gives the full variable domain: DGGITQSPKYLFRKEGQNVTLSCEQNLNHDAMYWYRQDPGQGLRLIYYSQIVNDFQKGDIAEGYSVSREKKESFPLTVTSAQKNPTAFYLCASRDRPQETQYFGPGTRLLVL.

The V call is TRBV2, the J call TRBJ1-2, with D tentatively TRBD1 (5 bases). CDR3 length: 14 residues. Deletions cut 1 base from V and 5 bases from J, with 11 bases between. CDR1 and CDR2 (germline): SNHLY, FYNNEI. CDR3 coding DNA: TGTGCCAGCAGTGAAGGACAGACCCGATATGGCTACACCTTC. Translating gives CASSEGQTRYGYTF.

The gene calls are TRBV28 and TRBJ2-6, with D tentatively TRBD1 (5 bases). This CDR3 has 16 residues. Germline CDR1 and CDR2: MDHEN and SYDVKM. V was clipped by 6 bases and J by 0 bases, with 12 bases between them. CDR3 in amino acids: CASRPGYGSGANVLTF. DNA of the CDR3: TGTGCCAGCAGACCAGGGTACGGCTCTGGGGCCAACGTCCTGACTTTC.

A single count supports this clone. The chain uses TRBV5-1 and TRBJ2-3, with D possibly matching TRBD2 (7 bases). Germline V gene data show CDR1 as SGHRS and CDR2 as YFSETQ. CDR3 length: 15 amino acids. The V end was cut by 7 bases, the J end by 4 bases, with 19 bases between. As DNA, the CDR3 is TGCGCCAGCTCCCTGGGGCGGGGGCTGGCAGATACGCAGTATTTT. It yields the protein CASSLGRGLADTQYF.

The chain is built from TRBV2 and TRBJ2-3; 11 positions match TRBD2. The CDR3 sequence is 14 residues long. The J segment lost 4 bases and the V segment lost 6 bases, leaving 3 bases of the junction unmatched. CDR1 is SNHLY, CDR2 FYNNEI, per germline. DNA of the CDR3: TGTGCCAGCAGCGGGGGACTAGCGGCAGATACGCAGTATTTT. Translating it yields CASSGGLAADTQYF.

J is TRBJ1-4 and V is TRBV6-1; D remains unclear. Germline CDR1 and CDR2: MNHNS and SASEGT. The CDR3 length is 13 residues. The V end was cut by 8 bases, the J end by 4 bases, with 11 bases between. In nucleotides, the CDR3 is TGTGCCAGCGCAACAGCTATTAATGAAAAACTGTTTTTT. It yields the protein CASATAINEKLFF.

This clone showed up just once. The CDR3 spells CATQVGGRLQETQYF. CDR3 coding DNA: TGTGCCACCCAGGTGGGGGGGCGCCTCCAAGAGACCCAGTACTTC. The chain carries TRBV28 and TRBJ2-5, with D maybe TRBD2 (7 bases). The CDR3 is 15 amino acids. Trimming pared 10 bases from V and 1 base from J, leaving 19 bases between. Germline CDR1 and CDR2: MDHEN and SYDVKM.

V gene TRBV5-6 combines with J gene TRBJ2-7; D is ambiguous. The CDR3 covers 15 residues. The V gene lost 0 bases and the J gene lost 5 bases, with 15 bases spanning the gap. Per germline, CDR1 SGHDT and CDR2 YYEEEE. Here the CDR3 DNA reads TGTGCCAGCAGCTTGGAACTATCGCTTCTTGACGAGCAGTACTTC. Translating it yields CASSLELSLLDEQYF. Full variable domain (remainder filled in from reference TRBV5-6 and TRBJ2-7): DAGVTQSPTHLIKTRGQQVTLRCSPKSGHDTVSWYQQALGQGPQFIFQYYEEEERQRGNFPDRFSGHQFPNYSSELNVNALLLGDSALYLCASSLELSLLDEQYFGPGTRLTVT.

CDR3 coding DNA: TGTGCCAGCAGTTACCCTAGCGGGAGGAGCACAGATACGCAGTATTTT. The encoded protein is CASSYPSGRSTDTQYF. The chain joins TRBV6-6 to TRBJ2-3; 11 bases fit TRBD2. Germline-derived CDR1 and CDR2 are MNHNY and SVGAGI (reference sequence). J lost 0 bases, V lost 2 bases, and 1 base had no gene match. This CDR3 contains 16 residues.

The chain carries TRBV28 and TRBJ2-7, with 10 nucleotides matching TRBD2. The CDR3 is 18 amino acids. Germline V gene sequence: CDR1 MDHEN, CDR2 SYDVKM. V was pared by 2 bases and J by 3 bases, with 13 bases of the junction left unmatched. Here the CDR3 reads CASSLRQREGLRLYEQYF. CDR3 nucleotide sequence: TGTGCCAGCAGTTTACGGCAGCGGGAGGGCCTTCGGCTCTACGAGCAGTACTTC.

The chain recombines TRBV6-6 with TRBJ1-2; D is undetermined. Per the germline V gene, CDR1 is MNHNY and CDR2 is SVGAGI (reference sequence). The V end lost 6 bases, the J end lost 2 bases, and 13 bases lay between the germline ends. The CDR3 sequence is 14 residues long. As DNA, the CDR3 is TGTGCCAGCAGGCCCTCCCCCACAAACTATGGCTACACCTTC. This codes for CASRPSPTNYGYTF.

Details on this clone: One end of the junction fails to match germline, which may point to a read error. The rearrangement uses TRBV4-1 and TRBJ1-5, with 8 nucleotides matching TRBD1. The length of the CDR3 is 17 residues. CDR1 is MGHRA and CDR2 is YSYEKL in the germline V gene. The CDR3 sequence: CASSQDYSRGRNQPQHF. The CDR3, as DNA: TGCGCCAGCAGCCAAGATTACAGCAGGGGGCGCAACCAGCCCCAGCATTTT.

CDR3 amino acids: CAWSVIKTGGPGAFF. CDR3 nucleotide sequence: TGTGCCTGGAGTGTAATTAAGACAGGGGGTCCAGGAGCTTTCTTT. The chain combines TRBV30 with TRBJ1-1; 9 bases line up with TRBD1. Trimming cost V 0 bases and J 10 bases; bases outside gene matches: 12. From germline, CDR1 is GTSNPN and CDR2 SVGIG (reference sequence). This CDR3 is 15 amino acids long.

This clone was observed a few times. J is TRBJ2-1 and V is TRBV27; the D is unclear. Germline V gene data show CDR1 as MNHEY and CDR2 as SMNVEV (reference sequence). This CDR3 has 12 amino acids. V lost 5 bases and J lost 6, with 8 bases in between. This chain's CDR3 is CASSSSGNEQFF. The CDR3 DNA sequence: TGTGCCAGCAGTAGCTCGGGCAATGAGCAGTTCTTC.

The CDR3 here is CASSVGDFNEQFF. The CDR3 nucleotides read TGTGCCAGCAGCGTAGGAGACTTCAATGAGCAGTTCTTC. The chain is built from TRBV9 and TRBJ2-1; unclear D gene. Germline CDR1 is SGDLS and CDR2 is YYNGEE. The CDR3 is 13 amino acids. V dropped 0 bases and J dropped 6 bases, with 7 bases sitting between them.

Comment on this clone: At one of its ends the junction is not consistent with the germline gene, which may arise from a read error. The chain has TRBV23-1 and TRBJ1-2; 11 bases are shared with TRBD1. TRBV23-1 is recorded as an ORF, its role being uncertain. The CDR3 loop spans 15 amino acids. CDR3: CASSQCRDRGYVYTF. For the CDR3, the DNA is TGCGCCAGCAGTCAGTGTCGGGACAGGGGGTATGTCTACACCTTC.

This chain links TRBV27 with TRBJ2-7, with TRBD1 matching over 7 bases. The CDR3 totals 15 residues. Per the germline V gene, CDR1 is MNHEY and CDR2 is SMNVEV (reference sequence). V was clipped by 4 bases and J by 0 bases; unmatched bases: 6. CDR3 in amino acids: CASSSRDSSSYEQYF. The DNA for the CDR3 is TGTGCCAGCAGTTCAAGGGACAGCAGCTCCTACGAGCAGTACTTC.

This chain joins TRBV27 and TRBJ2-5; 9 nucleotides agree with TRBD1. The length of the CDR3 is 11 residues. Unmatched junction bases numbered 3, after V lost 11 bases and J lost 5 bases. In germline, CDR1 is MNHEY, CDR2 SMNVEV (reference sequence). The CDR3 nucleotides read TGTGCCGCTGGACAGGGGGAGACCCAGTACTTC. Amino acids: CAAGQGETQYF.

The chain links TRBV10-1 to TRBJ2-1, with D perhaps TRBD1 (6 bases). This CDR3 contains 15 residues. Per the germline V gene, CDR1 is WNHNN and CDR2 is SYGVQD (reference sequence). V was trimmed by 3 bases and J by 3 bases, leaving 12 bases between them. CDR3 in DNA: TGCGCCAGCAGTGATAGGGCGACAGGCTACAATGAGCAGTTCTTC. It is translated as CASSDRATGYNEQFF.